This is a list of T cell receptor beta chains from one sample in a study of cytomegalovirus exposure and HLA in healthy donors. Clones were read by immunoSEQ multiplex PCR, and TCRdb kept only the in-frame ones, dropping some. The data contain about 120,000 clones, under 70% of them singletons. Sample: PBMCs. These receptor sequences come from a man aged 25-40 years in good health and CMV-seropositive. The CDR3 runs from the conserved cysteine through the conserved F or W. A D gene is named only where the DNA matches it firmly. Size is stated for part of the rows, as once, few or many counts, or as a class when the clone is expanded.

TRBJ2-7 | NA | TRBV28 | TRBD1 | CASSVMGQGIYEQYF | TGTGCCAGCAGTGTTATGGGACAGGGGATCTACGAGCAGTACTTC
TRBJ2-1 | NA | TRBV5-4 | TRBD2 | CASSLGLAGSYNEQFF | TGTGCCAGCAGCTTGGGGCTAGCGGGGAGTTACAATGAGCAGTTCTTC
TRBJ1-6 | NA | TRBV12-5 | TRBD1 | CASGLVPSGTANSPLHF | TGTGCTAGTGGTTTGGTACCTTCCGGGACAGCTAATTCACCCCTCCACTTT
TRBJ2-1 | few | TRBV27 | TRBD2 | CASMSRTRGHNEQFF | TGTGCCAGCATGAGTAGGACTAGGGGACACAATGAGCAGTTCTTC
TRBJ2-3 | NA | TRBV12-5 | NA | CASGRTGGGDTQYF | TGTGCTAGTGGCCGAACAGGGGGGGGAGATACGCAGTATTTT
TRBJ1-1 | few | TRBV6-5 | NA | CASSYLRGEAFF | TGTGCCAGCAGTTACCTACGGGGTGAAGCTTTCTTT
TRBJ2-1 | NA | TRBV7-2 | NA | CASSLSSSSAAYNEQFF | TGTGCCAGCAGCTTGTCGTCTAGCTCCGCGGCCTACAATGAGCAGTTCTTC
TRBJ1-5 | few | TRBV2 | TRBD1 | CASKVPGGNQPQHF | TGTGCCAGCAAAGTGCCAGGGGGGAATCAGCCCCAGCATTTT
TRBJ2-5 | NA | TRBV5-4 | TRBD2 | CASTPSVREGETQYF | TGTGCCAGCACCCCATCGGTCAGGGAGGGTGAGACCCAGTACTTC
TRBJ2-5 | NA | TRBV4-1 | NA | CASSQEGHGLYQETQYF | TGCGCCAGCAGCCAAGAGGGACACGGATTGTACCAAGAGACCCAGTACTTC
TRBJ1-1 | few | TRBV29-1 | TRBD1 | CSVVLTGPEAFF | TGCAGCGTTGTGTTGACAGGGCCTGAAGCTTTCTTT
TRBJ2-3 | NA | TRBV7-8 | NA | CASSLSGPTDTQYF | TGTGCCAGCAGCTTAAGCGGACCCACAGATACGCAGTATTTT
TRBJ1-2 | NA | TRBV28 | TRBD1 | CASSSPGTGVNGYTF | TGTGCCAGCAGTTCGCCCGGGACAGGGGTTAATGGCTACACCTTC
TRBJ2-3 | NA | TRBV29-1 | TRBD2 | CSVTGTLARATDTQYF | TGCAGCGTTACAGGAACACTAGCGAGGGCCACAGATACGCAGTATTTT
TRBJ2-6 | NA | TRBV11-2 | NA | CASSLNRAGANVLTF | TGTGCCAGCAGCTTGAACAGGGCTGGGGCCAACGTCCTGACTTTC
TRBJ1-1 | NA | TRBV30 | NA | CAWSRGGSFVNTEAFF | TGTGCCTGGAGTCGCGGCGGGAGTTTCGTGAACACTGAAGCTTTCTTT
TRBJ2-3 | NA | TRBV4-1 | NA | CASSQVASPHTDTQYF | TGCGCCAGCAGCCAAGTGGCTAGCCCACACACAGATACGCAGTATTTT
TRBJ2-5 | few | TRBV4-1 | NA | CASSQDGSLAVVETQYF | TGCGCCAGCAGCCAAGATGGGTCACTAGCTGTAGTAGAGACCCAGTACTTC
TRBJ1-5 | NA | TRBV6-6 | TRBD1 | CASSYRTGTQPQHF | TGTGCCAGCAGTTACCGGACAGGGACTCAGCCCCAGCATTTT
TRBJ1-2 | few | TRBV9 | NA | CASSVGAGKGGYTF | TGTGCCAGCAGCGTAGGGGCAGGGAAGGGTGGCTACACCTTC
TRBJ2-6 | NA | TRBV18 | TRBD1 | CASSLRQGWGDSGANVLTF | TGTGCCAGCTCACTACGACAGGGATGGGGTGACTCTGGGGCCAACGTCCTGACTTTC
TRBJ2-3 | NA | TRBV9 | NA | CASSDDLAGMDTQYF | TGTGCCAGCAGCGACGACTTAGCCGGTATGGATACGCAGTATTTT
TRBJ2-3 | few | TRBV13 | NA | CASSPQWSGVSSTDTQYF | TGTGCCAGCAGCCCTCAGTGGTCGGGGGTCTCTAGCACAGATACGCAGTATTTT
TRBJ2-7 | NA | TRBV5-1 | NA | CASSLDRRAYEQYF | TGCGCCAGCAGCTTGGACAGGCGAGCCTACGAGCAGTACTTC